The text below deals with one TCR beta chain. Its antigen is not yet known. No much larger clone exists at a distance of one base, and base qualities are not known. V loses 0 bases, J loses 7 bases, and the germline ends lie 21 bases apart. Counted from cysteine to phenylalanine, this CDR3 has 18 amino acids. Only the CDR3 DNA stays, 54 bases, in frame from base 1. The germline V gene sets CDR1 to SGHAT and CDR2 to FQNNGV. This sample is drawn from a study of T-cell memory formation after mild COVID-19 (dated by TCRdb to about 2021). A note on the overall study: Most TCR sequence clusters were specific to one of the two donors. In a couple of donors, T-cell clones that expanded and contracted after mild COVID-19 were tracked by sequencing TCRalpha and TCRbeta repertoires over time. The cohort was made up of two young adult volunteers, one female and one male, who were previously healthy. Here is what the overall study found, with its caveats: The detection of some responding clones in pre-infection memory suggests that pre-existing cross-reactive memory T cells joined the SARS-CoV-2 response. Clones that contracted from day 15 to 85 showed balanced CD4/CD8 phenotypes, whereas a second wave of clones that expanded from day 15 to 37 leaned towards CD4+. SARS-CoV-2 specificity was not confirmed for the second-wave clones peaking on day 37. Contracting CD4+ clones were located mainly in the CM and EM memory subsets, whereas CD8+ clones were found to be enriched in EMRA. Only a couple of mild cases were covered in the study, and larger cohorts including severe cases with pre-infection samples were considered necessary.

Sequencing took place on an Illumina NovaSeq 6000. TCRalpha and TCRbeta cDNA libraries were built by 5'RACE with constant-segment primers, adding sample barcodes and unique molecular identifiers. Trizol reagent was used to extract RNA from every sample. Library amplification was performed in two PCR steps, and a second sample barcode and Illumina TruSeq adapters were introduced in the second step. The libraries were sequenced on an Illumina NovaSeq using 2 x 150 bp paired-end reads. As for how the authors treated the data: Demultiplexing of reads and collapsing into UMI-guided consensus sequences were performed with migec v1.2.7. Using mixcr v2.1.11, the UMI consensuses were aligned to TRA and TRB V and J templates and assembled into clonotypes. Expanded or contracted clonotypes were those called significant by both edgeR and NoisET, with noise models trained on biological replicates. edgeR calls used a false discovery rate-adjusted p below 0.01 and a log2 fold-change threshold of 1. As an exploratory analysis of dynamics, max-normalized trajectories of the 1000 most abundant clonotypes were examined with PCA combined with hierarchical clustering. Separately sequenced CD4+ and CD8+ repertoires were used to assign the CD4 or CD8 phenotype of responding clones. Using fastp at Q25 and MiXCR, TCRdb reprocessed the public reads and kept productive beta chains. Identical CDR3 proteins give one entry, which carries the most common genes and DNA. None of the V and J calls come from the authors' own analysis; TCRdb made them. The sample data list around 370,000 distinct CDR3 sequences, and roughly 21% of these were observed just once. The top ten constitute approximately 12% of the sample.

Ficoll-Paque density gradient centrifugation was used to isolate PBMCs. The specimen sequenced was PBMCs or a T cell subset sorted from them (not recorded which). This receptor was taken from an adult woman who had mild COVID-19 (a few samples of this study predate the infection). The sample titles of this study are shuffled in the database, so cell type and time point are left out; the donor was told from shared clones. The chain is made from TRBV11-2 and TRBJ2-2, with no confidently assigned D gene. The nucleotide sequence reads TGTGCCAGCAGCTTAGAAATCCCTAGTATGACCGCCAGCGGGGAGCTGTTTTTT. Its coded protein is CASSLEIPSMTASGELFF.